Presented here are 4 T cell receptor beta chains from one specimen sequenced in a study of blood T cell repertoires in COVID-19. Assay used: immunoSEQ multiplex PCR; TCRdb lists only in-frame clones, some missing. Among about 46,000 clones listed, 87% were seen once. Sample: peripheral blood. Source of these receptors: a human donor in a cohort sampled during active COVID-19.

The V gene is TRBV4-2, the J gene TRBJ2-7; tentatively, D is TRBD1 (5 bases). V lost 0 bases and J lost 0, with 9 bases in between. This CDR3 region has 15 residues. Per the germline V gene, CDR1 is LGHNA and CDR2 is YNFKEQ. The CDR3 DNA follows: TGTGCCAGCAGCCAAGAGTTGACAGACTCCTACGAGCAGTACTTC. Its protein product is CASSQELTDSYEQYF.

This sequence joins TRBV14 and TRBJ1-1; 7 bases map to TRBD1. J was trimmed by 5 bases and V by 3 bases; bases with no gene match: 3. The V gene's germline CDR1 is SGHDN and CDR2 FVKESK. This CDR3 has 13 amino acids. For the CDR3, the DNA is TGTGCCAGCAGCCAGCGACAGGGAACTGAAGCTTTCTTT. Its translation: CASSQRQGTEAFF.

The genes are TRBV5-1 and TRBJ1-2; 7 nucleotides match TRBD1. Looked up from germline, CDR1 is SGHRS and CDR2 is YFSETQ. The CDR3 runs 14 residues. V lost 6 bases and J lost 4; bases outside the gene matches: 9. The CDR3 nucleotides are TGCGCCAGCACCACAACCGACAGGGCCTATGGCTACACCTTC. Encoded protein: CASTTTDRAYGYTF.

This chain joins TRBV28 and TRBJ1-2, with TRBD1 matching 9 bases. There are 14 residues in the CDR3. Germline V gene lookup returns CDR1 MDHEN and CDR2 SYDVKM. The ends lost 5 bases at V and 5 bases at J; junction bases unmatched: 6. The CDR3 is CASSEQGAPYGYTF. The CDR3 DNA reads as TGTGCCAGCAGTGAACAGGGGGCGCCTTATGGCTACACCTTC.